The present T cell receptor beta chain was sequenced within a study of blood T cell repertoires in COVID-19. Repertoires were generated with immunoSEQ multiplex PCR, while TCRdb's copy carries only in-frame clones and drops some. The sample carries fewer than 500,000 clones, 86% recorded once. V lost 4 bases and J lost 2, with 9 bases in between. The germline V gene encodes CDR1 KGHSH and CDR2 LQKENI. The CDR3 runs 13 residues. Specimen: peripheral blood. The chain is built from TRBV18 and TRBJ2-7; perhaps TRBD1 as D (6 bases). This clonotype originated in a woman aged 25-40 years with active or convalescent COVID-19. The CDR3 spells CASSQGVAYEQYF. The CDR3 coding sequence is TGTGCCAGCTCACAGGGGGTCGCCTACGAGCAGTACTTC.